These 23 T cell receptor beta chains were sequenced from one sample in a study of siplizumab effects on memory and regulatory T cells (dated by TCRdb to the late 2010s). Libraries were prepared through the immunoSEQ multiplex PCR assay. The clones in this table, taken by TCRdb from immuneACCESS, are in-frame only. Not every clone is retained; where verified, under half of the shortfall comes from an unresolved V gene, and the cause of the rest is unknown. The sample table records 100,000 or so clones; 92% of these occur just once. The biggest ten clones account for approximately 0.71% of the sample. The material sequenced was Tregs sorted from blood. Every receptor here comes from a human donor in good health.

Points on this clone: The sample contains more than one DNA sequence encoding this CDR3. V gene TRBV7-3 combines with J gene TRBJ2-3, with TRBD2 as a possible D gene (6 bases). CDR1 SGHTA and CDR2 FQGTGA come from the germline V gene. The CDR3 contains 14 residues. The germline V and J ends were trimmed by 5 bases and 3 bases, with 12 bases remaining between them. CDR3 sequence reads: CASSPGLATDTQYF. The CDR3 DNA is TGTGCCAGCAGCCCGGGACTGGCAACAGATACGCAGTATTTT.

This sequence joins TRBV10-2 and TRBJ2-2, with TRBD2 matching 13 bases. The CDR3 is 15 amino acids. Looked up from germline, CDR1 is WSHSY and CDR2 is SAAADI. V lost 6 bases, J lost 5 bases, and 3 bases stayed unmatched. As DNA, the CDR3 is TGCGCCAGCAGAGGACTAGCGGGAGTAACCGGGGAGCTGTTTTTT. Amino acid sequence: CASRGLAGVTGELFF.

This clone was detected only a few times. The chain recombines TRBV5-1 with TRBJ2-7; no clear D gene. The V end lost 5 bases, the J end lost 5 bases, and 11 bases lay between the germline ends. The CDR3 spans 12 residues. The germline gives CDR1 SGHRS, CDR2 YFSETQ. CDR3: CASRKTLDEQYF. The CDR3 DNA reads as TGCGCCAGCAGGAAGACTTTGGACGAGCAGTACTTC.

This clone is a singleton in its sample. This chain uses TRBV19 with TRBJ1-1, with a tentative D call TRBD1 (5 bases). The CDR3 covers 13 residues. Germline CDR1 reads LNHDA; CDR2 reads SQIVND (reference sequence). V dropped 7 bases and J dropped 4 bases, with 13 bases sitting between them. CDR3 DNA: TGTGCCAGTATCCTACGGGGGGGCACTGAAGCTTTCTTT. This sequence encodes CASILRGGTEAFF.

This clone was seen a few times. The chain carries TRBV30 and TRBJ2-7; 9 bases agree with TRBD1. CDR1 GTSNPN and CDR2 SVGIG come from the germline V gene (reference sequence). CDR3 length: 10 amino acids. V was pared by 3 bases and J by 11 bases, with 2 bases of the junction left unmatched. CDR3 coding DNA: TGTGCCTGGAGCGGGACAGGGAAGTACTTC. Its translation is CAWSGTGKYF.

The CDR3 here is CASSRGLAGSQETQYF. CDR3 DNA: TGTGCCAGCAGCCGAGGACTAGCGGGATCCCAAGAGACCCAGTACTTC. The J gene is TRBJ2-5, the V gene TRBV7-8; 12 bases agree with TRBD2. V dropped 5 bases and J dropped 1; count of bases not matched to a gene: 5. From germline, CDR1 is SGHVS and CDR2 FQNEAQ. The CDR3 runs to 16 residues.

The chain is built from TRBV14 and TRBJ2-4, with 9 nucleotides matching TRBD2. The trim removed 1 base at V and 6 bases at J, leaving 10 bases unmatched. Germline V gene lookup returns CDR1 SGHDN and CDR2 FVKESK. This CDR3 has 17 residues. The CDR3 loop reads CASSQGLAVPRGNIQYF. The CDR3 DNA follows: TGTGCCAGCAGCCAAGGACTAGCGGTCCCCCGGGGAAACATTCAGTACTTC.

The chain combines TRBV2 with TRBJ1-5, with D unclear. CDR1 SNHLY and CDR2 FYNNEI come from the germline V gene. V lost 6 bases, J lost 6 bases, and 15 bases lay in between. The CDR3 contains 14 residues. The DNA of the CDR3 is TGTGCCAGCAGCCCCAGGCGGGTAAGTCAGCCCCAGCATTTT. This gives the protein CASSPRRVSQPQHF.

This chain connects TRBV5-6 to TRBJ1-5; D uncertain. Germline-derived CDR1 and CDR2 are SGHDT and YYEEEE. This CDR3 comprises 15 residues. Deletions cut 4 bases from V and 6 bases from J, with 17 bases between. CDR3 region: CASSLRPDSLQPQHF. DNA for the CDR3: TGTGCCAGCAGCCTTAGACCGGATTCCCTTCAGCCCCAGCATTTT.

This clone was picked up one time. The rearrangement links TRBV7-9 to TRBJ2-7; perhaps TRBD1 as D (6 bases). Germline values: CDR1 SEHNR, CDR2 FQNEAQ (reference sequence). The CDR3 has 14 residues. Trimming removed 2 bases from V and 1 base from J, with 9 bases in between. CDR3 sequence reads: CASSLLGASYEQYF. DNA for the CDR3: TGTGCCAGCAGCTTACTGGGGGCATCCTACGAGCAGTACTTC.

This chain links TRBV2 with TRBJ2-7; 12 nucleotides align to TRBD2. Germline V gives CDR1 SNHLY, CDR2 FYNNEI. This CDR3 has 13 residues. V dropped 6 bases and J dropped 3; count of bases not matched to a gene: 0. This CDR3 is CASRLAGGYEQYF. CDR3 DNA: TGTGCCAGCAGACTAGCGGGAGGCTACGAGCAGTACTTC. The entire variable domain, with the rest obtained from reference TRBV2 and TRBJ2-7, is as follows: EPEVTQTPSHQVTQMGQEVILRCVPISNHLYFYWYRQILGQKVEFLVSFYNNEISEKSEIFDDQFSVERPDGSNFTLKIRSTKLEDSAMYFCASRLAGGYEQYFGPGTRLTVT.

The chain has TRBV5-1 and TRBJ1-6, with TRBD1 matching 8 bases. V lost 6 bases to trimming and J lost 5 bases; unmatched junction nucleotides: 7. This CDR3 is built from 15 residues. The germline gives CDR1 SGHRS, CDR2 YFSETQ. This CDR3 reads CASKDQGADNSPLHF. The CDR3, as DNA: TGCGCCAGCAAAGATCAGGGGGCGGATAATTCACCCCTCCACTTT.

The chain uses TRBV5-6 and TRBJ1-4; D remains ambiguous. The CDR3 covers 16 residues. CDR1 is SGHDT, CDR2 YYEEEE, per germline. The ends were cut back, 2 bases at V and 6 bases at J, with 17 bases in the middle. CDR3 sequence reads: CASSFPTTLGDEKLFF. CDR3 coding DNA: TGTGCCAGCAGCTTCCCTACGACCCTCGGGGATGAAAAACTGTTTTTT.

DNA for the CDR3: TGTGCCAGCAGTTTGCGCGTTGGAACCTACGAGCAGTACTTC. The encoded protein is CASSLRVGTYEQYF. This chain joins TRBV6-5 and TRBJ2-7; D is ambiguous. Per germline, CDR1 MNHEY and CDR2 SVGAGI. The V and J ends lost 4 bases and 2 bases respectively, with 12 bases between them. This CDR3 contains 14 residues.

For the CDR3, the DNA is TGTGCCAGCAGCGTAGGATCCCCTGTTGGAGATACGCAGTATTTT. It translates to CASSVGSPVGDTQYF. This chain connects TRBV9 to TRBJ2-3, with D unclear. V was clipped by 0 bases and J by 5 bases, with 13 bases between them. The CDR3 length is 15 residues. CDR1 SGDLS and CDR2 YYNGEE come from the germline V gene.

The CDR3 here is CASSVTSGSYEQYF. The DNA for the CDR3 is TGTGCCAGCAGCGTGACTAGCGGGAGTTACGAGCAGTACTTC. The V and J genes are TRBV11-2 and TRBJ2-7; the match to TRBD2 covers 12 bases. The V gene end was trimmed by 5 bases and the J gene end by 4 bases; junction bases not matched to a gene: 3. The CDR3 loop spans 14 amino acids. Germline V gene sequence: CDR1 SGHAT, CDR2 FQNNGV.

This rearrangement joins TRBV9 to TRBJ1-1; 7 bases are shared with TRBD1. The CDR3 runs 13 residues. The germline V gene encodes CDR1 SGDLS and CDR2 YYNGEE. V was clipped by 2 bases and J by 6 bases; unmatched bases: 4. CDR3 loop: CASSVTGAPEAFF. The CDR3, as DNA: TGTGCCAGCAGCGTTACAGGGGCACCTGAAGCTTTCTTT.

This clone was detected a few times. The gene calls are TRBV10-3 and TRBJ2-7; the match to TRBD1 covers 7 bases. Trimming cost V 6 bases and J 0 bases; bases outside gene matches: 8. Per germline, CDR1 ENHRY and CDR2 SYGVKD. The CDR3 is 15 amino acids. The chain's CDR3 is CAIRPTGFDSYEQYF. The CDR3 DNA reads TGTGCCATCAGGCCGACAGGGTTTGACTCCTACGAGCAGTACTTC.

This sequence joins TRBV10-3 and TRBJ2-3; 7 bases align to TRBD1. The CDR3 contains 14 residues. Germline loops: CDR1 ENHRY, CDR2 SYGVKD. The V segment lost 5 bases and the J segment 6 bases; nucleotides outside the gene matches: 8. The CDR3 DNA sequence: TGTGCCATCAGTTATGACAGGGTTTGGGATACGCAGTATTTT. Amino acid sequence: CAISYDRVWDTQYF.

The chain is built from TRBV2 and TRBJ2-7; D gene unclear. The V gene's germline CDR1 is SNHLY and CDR2 FYNNEI. V shed 8 bases and J shed 3 bases, with 8 bases lying between them. The CDR3 sequence is 11 residues long. This CDR3 is CASLYIYEQYF. Here the CDR3 DNA reads TGTGCCAGCCTTTATATCTACGAGCAGTACTTC.

This chain uses TRBV18 with TRBJ2-5, with TRBD1 as a possible D gene (6 bases). V lost 4 bases and J 0 bases, leaving 12 bases between the germline ends. Germline V gene data show CDR1 as KGHSH and CDR2 as LQKENI. CDR3 length: 15 residues. The chain's CDR3 is CASSLTRGYQETQYF. Written as DNA, the CDR3 is TGTGCCAGCTCACTAACTAGGGGGTACCAAGAGACCCAGTACTTC.

The chain links TRBV30 to TRBJ1-2; TRBD1 might be the D (6 bases). This CDR3 contains 12 residues. Germline V gene lookup returns CDR1 GTSNPN and CDR2 SVGIG (reference sequence). V was shortened by 4 bases and J by 8 bases, with 14 bases between the two germline ends. CDR3 protein: CAWKRGPEGYTF. The CDR3 DNA is TGTGCCTGGAAACGGGGGCCAGAGGGCTACACCTTC. Full variable domain (remainder filled in from reference TRBV30 and TRBJ1-2): SQTIHQWPATLVQPVGSPLSLECTVEGTSNPNLYWYRQAAGRGLQLLFYSVGIGQISSEVPQNLSASRPQDRQFILSSKKLLLSDSGFYLCAWKRGPEGYTFGSGTRLTVV.

CDR3: CASTTGTGAGGELFF. The CDR3 nucleotides read TGTGCCAGTACGACAGGGACCGGGGCGGGTGGGGAGCTGTTTTTT. The chain joins TRBV25-1 to TRBJ2-2; 7 nucleotides line up with TRBD1. Germline CDR1 reads MGHDK; CDR2 reads SYGVNS. Germline trimming cut 9 bases from V and 8 bases from J; bases unmatched to any gene: 15. The CDR3 extends over 15 amino acids.